This T cell receptor (beta chain) is from a study of identical twins. This clonotype occurred many times. A universal primer site was added by template switching, and unique molecular identifiers were carried by the cDNA. TCRdb used MiXCR to reprocess the 5' RACE reads, holding one entry per CDR3 protein. This sample carries 210,000 or so distinct CDR3 sequences, around 6.8% of them seen once, and the ten largest clones take about 1.8%. Only healthy Caucasians were enrolled as donors. Losses at the gene ends were 2 bases for V and 0 bases for J; bases not matched to a gene: 4. The CDR3 sequence is 16 residues long. The germline CDR1 and CDR2 sequences are MGHDK and SYGVNS. The sample also formed part of further work on yellow fever vaccine responses in identical twins.

The chain employs TRBV25-1 and TRBJ1-3; TRBD1 matches at 7 bases. The source is a young woman in good health. The sequenced material came from memory (CD45RO+) T cells sorted from blood. CDR3 sequence (DNA): TGTGCCAGCAGTGAACTCAGGGGGACCTCTGGAAACACCATATATTTT. It yields the protein CASSELRGTSGNTIYF.